This TCR beta chain was identified in a study of blood T cell repertoires in COVID-19. CDR3 length equals 13 residues. Using immunoSEQ multiplex PCR, the repertoire was profiled, and TCRdb retains in-frame clones only, with some absent. The sample yields tens of thousands of clones, around 83% seen once. Sequencing was performed on peripheral blood. The source of this sequence is a man aged 50 to 60 with acute or convalescent COVID-19. The genes are TRBV21-1 and TRBJ2-1; the D call TRBD1 from the table was never checked on the DNA. TRBV21-1 is designated a pseudogene. DNA of the CDR3: TGTGCCAGCATCCCCGACAGATACAATGAGCAGTTCTTC. This translates into CASIPDRYNEQFF.